The 16 T cell receptor beta chains below were found in one sample sequenced in a study of T-cell reconstitution after alpha-beta-depleted transplantation in children (dated by TCRdb to 2015 to 2016). Library method: PCR. Sequenced on an Illumina HiSeq 2500. TCR library preparation used molecular barcoding, with unique molecular identifiers applied to normalize quantification of the TCRbeta repertoire. TCRdb passed the public sequencing reads through fastp at Q25 and MiXCR, retaining productive beta sequences. Here each entry gathers all rows of one CDR3 protein and keeps the most common genes and DNA. Here the sample has 580,000 or so distinct CDR3 sequences; roughly 23% occur a single time. The biggest ten clones account for 12% to 15% of the sample. The sample's treatment or condition label, decoded: allogeneic hematopoietic cell transplantation with graft depleted of TCRalphabeta T cells and CD19 B cells.

The material sequenced was PBMCs, mostly from graft donor cells, taken 360 days after TCRalphabeta/CD19-depleted stem cell transplant. These receptors were obtained from a boy under two years old who had a stem cell transplant for acute myeloid leukemia, so the T cells may come from the graft donor.

This clonotype was recorded at least ten times. The chain couples TRBV11-2 to TRBJ2-2, with D possibly matching TRBD1 (5 bases). V shed 7 bases and J shed 1 base, with 10 bases lying between them. This CDR3 has 14 residues. Germline-derived CDR1 and CDR2 are SGHAT and FQNNGV. CDR3 in amino acids: CASIFGQNTGELFF. The CDR3, as DNA: TGTGCCAGCATCTTTGGACAGAACACCGGGGAGCTGTTTTTT.

The chain links TRBV12-3 or TRBV12-4 to TRBJ2-1; TRBD1 is a possible D gene (6 bases). Trimming pared 3 bases from V and 0 bases from J, leaving 15 bases between. CDR3 length equals 17 residues. The CDR3 sequence: CASSFTRGRSSYNEQFF. CDR3 nucleotides: TGTGCCAGCAGTTTCACCAGGGGTCGTAGCTCCTACAATGAGCAGTTCTTC.

The gene calls are TRBV28 and TRBJ2-7, with 9 bases identical to TRBD1. Germline V gene sequence: CDR1 MDHEN, CDR2 SYDVKM. V was pared by 5 bases and J by 3 bases, with 2 bases of the junction left unmatched. The CDR3 length is 13 residues. CDR3 loop: CASSTTGGYEQYV. Written as DNA, the CDR3 is TGTGCCAGCAGTACGACAGGGGGCTACGAGCAGTACGTC.

This clonotype was picked up many times. The V and J genes are TRBV6-5 and TRBJ2-5, with D hard to call. The CDR3 has 12 residues. V was shortened by 2 bases and J by 4 bases, with 5 bases between the two germline ends. Germline CDR1 reads MNHEY; CDR2 reads SVGAGI. In DNA form, the CDR3 reads TGTGCCAGCAGTTACGTAGGAGAGACCCAGTACTTC. It codes for CASSYVGETQYF.

In its sample, this clonotype was seen many times. The rearrangement joins TRBV5-1 to TRBJ2-7; possible D gene TRBD2, 5 bases. Germline values: CDR1 SGHRS, CDR2 YFSETQ. The V and J ends lost 2 bases and 1 base respectively, with 7 bases between them. CDR3 length: 13 residues. CDR3 DNA: TGCGCCAGCAGCTTTGGGAGATCCTACGAGCAGTACTTC. Encoded protein: CASSFGRSYEQYF.

This clonotype was counted many times. The V gene is TRBV25-1, the J gene TRBJ1-6; D gene ambiguous. Germline assignment: CDR1 MGHDK and CDR2 SYGVNS. The CDR3 covers 15 residues. The V end was cut by 6 bases, the J end by 5 bases, with 14 bases between. The CDR3 is CASRKRTENNSPLHF. The CDR3 DNA sequence: TGTGCCAGCAGGAAACGGACGGAAAATAATTCACCCCTCCACTTT.

In this sample, this clonotype turned up a few times. V usage is TRBV29-1 and J usage is TRBJ2-3, with a weak D call TRBD1 (5 bases). Germline CDR1 SQVTM, CDR2 ANQGSEA. Trimming took 6 bases from V and 0 from J, leaving 13 bases between them. The CDR3 loop spans 14 amino acids. CDR3 sequence (DNA): TGCAGCGTCGCCTCGACAGCTAGCACAGATACGCAGTATTTT. It translates to CSVASTASTDTQYF.

The genes are TRBV7-2 and TRBJ2-3; 8 bases are shared with TRBD2. The germline V gene encodes CDR1 SGHTA and CDR2 FQGNSA. CDR3 size: 15 residues. J was trimmed by 1 base and V by 5 bases; bases with no gene match: 5. This CDR3 is CASSAGTRGTDTQYF. The CDR3 region has the DNA TGTGCCAGCAGCGCGGGGACTAGAGGCACAGATACGCAGTATTTT.

This chain uses TRBV5-5 with TRBJ2-2, with D hard to call. Deletions cut 0 bases from V and 1 base from J, with 10 bases between. Germline-derived CDR1 and CDR2 are SGHKS and YYEKEE (reference sequence). The CDR3 spans 16 residues. The CDR3 coding sequence is TGTGCCAGCAGCTTGGCGGACCGCTTGAACACCGGGGAGCTGTTTTTT. This sequence encodes CASSLADRLNTGELFF.

This clonotype came up a few times. Here the CDR3 DNA reads TGTGCCAGCAGTTACTCGAGGCAGGGAGGGGTCGAAGCTTTCTTT. Its translation is CASSYSRQGGVEAFF. The chain carries TRBV6-5 and TRBJ1-1; TRBD1 is a possible D gene (5 bases). Trimming left V 0 bases short and J 8 bases short, with 16 bases between. CDR1 MNHEY and CDR2 SVGAGI come from the germline V gene. CDR3 length equals 15 residues.

The CDR3 nucleotides are TGCGCCAGCAGACAGAAGGGAATGTCCTACGAGCAGTACTTC. It specifies CASRQKGMSYEQYF. The genes are TRBV10-2 and TRBJ2-7; no clear D. The germline gives CDR1 WSHSY, CDR2 SAAADI. The CDR3 extends over 14 amino acids. Trimming stripped 6 bases from V and 1 base from J, with 13 bases between.

This clonotype was detected many times. The chain carries TRBV11-2 and TRBJ2-1, with a tentative D call TRBD1 (6 bases). In germline, CDR1 is SGHAT, CDR2 FQNNGV. V was cut by 1 base and J by 8 bases, with 15 bases left in between. The CDR3 spans 15 residues. The CDR3: CASSLVGQGFDEQFF. As DNA, the CDR3 is TGTGCCAGCAGCTTAGTAGGGCAGGGGTTCGATGAGCAGTTCTTC.

This clonotype was picked up a small number of times. This chain links TRBV12-3 or TRBV12-4 with TRBJ2-1; 11 bases are a match to TRBD1. This CDR3 is built from 20 residues. V was clipped by 6 bases and J by 4 bases; unmatched bases: 20. CDR3 nucleotide sequence: TGTGCCAGCAGAACCACCCTTGCTGGACAGGGGGCTTCATCGTACAATGAGCAGTTCTTC. Encoded protein: CASRTTLAGQGASSYNEQFF.

The chain's CDR3 is CASSIAADVNTEAFF. CDR3 coding DNA: TGTGCCAGTAGTATAGCGGCGGACGTGAACACTGAAGCTTTCTTT. The chain recombines TRBV19 with TRBJ1-1, with D uncertain. Germline assignment: CDR1 LNHDA and CDR2 SQIVND (reference sequence). The CDR3 is made up of 15 amino acids. V was cut by 1 base and J by 0 bases, with 9 bases left in between.

In its sample, this clonotype was seen a few times. The chain uses TRBV6-2 or TRBV6-3 and TRBJ2-4; D is unclear. The CDR3 has 12 residues. CDR1 MNHEY and CDR2 SVGEGT come from the germline V gene. V gave up 8 bases and J gave up 6 bases, with 11 bases separating them. CDR3 in DNA: TGTGCCAGCTCAACCACCCTAAACATTCAGTACTTC. Protein: CASSTTLNIQYF.

The rearrangement links TRBV20-1 to TRBJ2-1; weak D call: TRBD1 (6 bases). The CDR3 loop spans 16 amino acids. Trimming pared 0 bases from V and 3 bases from J, leaving 15 bases between. Germline CDR1 DFQATT, CDR2 SNEGSKA (reference sequence). The CDR3 spells CSARESPRGRYNEQFF. The CDR3 region has the DNA TGCAGTGCTAGAGAATCCCCCAGGGGCCGCTACAATGAGCAGTTCTTC.